This entry is about one T cell receptor (beta chain). The data stem from a study of cytomegalovirus exposure and HLA in healthy donors. For the study at large: Some 87 million unique TCRs from HLA-typed donors were held in an early release of data.

Use of 60 Vbeta and 13 Jbeta primers characterized the PCR. The table came from immunoSEQ multiplex PCR; TCRdb's copy has only in-frame clones and leaves some out. This sample has roughly 150,000 clones, with 50% to 75% found just once. The V end was cut by 0 bases, the J end by 5 bases, with 16 bases between. Germline-derived CDR1 and CDR2 are SGHVS and FQNEAQ. CDR3 size: 16 residues. The chain is built from TRBV7-8 and TRBJ1-1; D remains unclear. Sample: PBMCs. The TCR sequence derives from a woman in her twenties or thirties in good health and CMV-seropositive. This chain's CDR3 is CASSLARSELRTEAFF. DNA for the CDR3: TGTGCCAGCAGCTTAGCCCGCAGTGAGTTGCGGACTGAAGCTTTCTTT.